Listed below are T cell receptor beta chains from one sample, sequenced in a study of T cell changes during pregnancy in multiple sclerosis. Generated by immunoSEQ multiplex PCR, the TCRdb table keeps only in-frame clones and is missing some. The sample has fewer than 40,000 clones, more than 90% seen once. The sequencing used CD4+ T cells from peripheral blood mononuclear cells, collected in the second trimester of pregnancy. The receptors derive from a female donor in good health, enrolled as a control in a pregnancy study. Both conserved end residues are part of each CDR3. D genes are given only for firm matches. Some rows have no size entry. The others give once, few or many, or a class for an expanded clone.

d_call j_call clone_size cdr3_length v_call cdr3_aa cdr3_nt
. TRBJ2-5 . 13 TRBV6-1 CASRAVGQETQYF TGTGCCAGCAGGGCGGTAGGTCAAGAGACCCAGTACTTC
. TRBJ1-2 . 16 TRBV6-6 CASSKSDSRAGYGYTF TGTGCCAGCAGTAAGTCGGACAGCCGGGCAGGCTATGGCTACACCTTC
. TRBJ2-2 . 16 TRBV5-5 CASSLEGQTLTGELFF TGTGCCAGCAGCCTGGAGGGACAGACCCTAACCGGGGAGCTGTTTTTT
. TRBJ1-1 . 12 TRBV5-1 CASSPSGSRAFF TGCGCCAGCAGCCCCTCGGGGTCGAGGGCTTTCTTT
TRBD1 TRBJ1-1 . 15 TRBV9 CASSATGTGNTEAFF TGTGCCAGCAGCGCAACCGGGACAGGGAACACTGAAGCTTTCTTT
TRBD1 TRBJ1-1 few 14 TRBV7-9 CASSLGQGEPEAFF TGTGCCAGCAGCCTTGGACAGGGAGAACCTGAAGCTTTCTTT
TRBD1 TRBJ1-4 few 14 TRBV4-3 CASSQGQGNEKLFF TGCGCCAGCAGCCAGGGACAGGGTAATGAAAAACTGTTTTTT
TRBD1 TRBJ2-7 . 16 TRBV10-3 CAISESPGQGYHEQYF TGTGCCATCAGTGAGTCTCCAGGACAGGGCTACCACGAGCAGTACTTC
TRBD1 TRBJ1-1 once 16 TRBV18 CASSPRGQGTDTEAFF TGTGCCAGCTCACCTAGGGGGCAGGGAACGGACACTGAAGCTTTCTTT
. TRBJ2-2 . 13 TRBV6-5 CASSTVNTGELFF TGTGCCAGCTCAACAGTTAACACCGGGGAGCTGTTTTTT
. TRBJ1-1 . 13 TRBV27 CASSLTRDTEAFF TGTGCCAGCAGTTTAACTAGGGACACTGAAGCTTTCTTT
TRBD2 TRBJ2-3 . 15 TRBV5-8 CASSLLAGVTDTQYF TGTGCCAGCAGTTTGCTAGCGGGGGTCACAGATACGCAGTATTTT
TRBD1 TRBJ2-2 . 15 TRBV19 CASSLDRGRTGELFF TGTGCCAGTAGTTTGGACAGGGGGCGTACCGGGGAGCTGTTTTTT
TRBD2 TRBJ2-1 . 16 TRBV5-1 CASSPSEAGAFNEQFF TGCGCCAGCAGCCCGTCGGAGGCGGGAGCCTTCAATGAGCAGTTCTTC
TRBD2 TRBJ2-1 . 14 TRBV9 CASSVAGGSNEQFF TGTGCCAGCAGCGTAGCGGGGGGATCCAATGAGCAGTTCTTC
TRBD1 TRBJ1-1 . 16 TRBV5-1 CASSLGWGQKNTEAFF TGCGCCAGCAGCTTGGGCTGGGGACAGAAGAACACTGAAGCTTTCTTT
TRBD2 TRBJ2-5 . 14 TRBV4-3 CASSHGLAEETQYF TGCGCCAGCAGCCACGGACTAGCGGAAGAGACCCAGTACTTC
. TRBJ2-1 . 12 TRBV29-1 CSVDGAGREQFF TGCAGCGTTGATGGGGCGGGGCGTGAGCAGTTCTTC
. TRBJ1-3 . 18 TRBV5-1 CASSLDSPTGTSGNTIYF TGCGCCAGCAGCTTGGATTCCCCGACAGGTACCTCTGGAAACACCATATATTTT
. TRBJ2-4 . 18 TRBV5-6 CASSLTNFGSAAKNIQYF TGTGCCAGCAGCCTCACTAATTTCGGGTCGGCGGCCAAAAACATTCAGTACTTC
TRBD1 TRBJ2-1 . 15 TRBV5-1 CASSRDSQPYNEQFF TGCGCCAGCAGTCGGGACAGTCAACCGTACAATGAGCAGTTCTTC
. TRBJ1-1 . 13 TRBV25-1 CASSGIQGTEAFF TGTGCCAGCAGTGGGATACAGGGAACTGAAGCTTTCTTT
TRBD2 TRBJ2-3 . 19 TRBV5-4 CASSFPGLAGEGPQDTQYF TGTGCCAGCAGCTTTCCGGGACTAGCGGGAGAAGGTCCCCAAGATACGCAGTATTTT
. TRBJ1-5 . 17 TRBV15 CATSSTLDNYSNQPQHF TGTGCCACCAGCAGTACTTTGGACAACTATAGCAATCAGCCCCAGCATTTT
TRBD2 TRBJ2-1 . 16 TRBV11-3 CASSASSGISYNEQFF TGTGCCAGCAGCGCCTCTAGCGGGATCTCCTACAATGAGCAGTTCTTC
. TRBJ1-1 . 15 TRBV6-5 CASSYGSHGSTEAFF TGTGCCAGCAGTTACGGAAGTCACGGGAGCACTGAAGCTTTCTTT
. TRBJ1-6 . 15 TRBV5-5 CASSLVGRGESPLHF TGTGCCAGCAGCTTGGTGGGCAGGGGTGAATCACCCCTCCACTTT
. TRBJ1-5 . 15 TRBV11-2 CASSLDQGPNQPQHF TGTGCCAGCAGCTTAGATCAGGGGCCCAATCAGCCCCAGCATTTT
TRBD1 TRBJ1-3 . 16 TRBV7-7 CASSLGSGTGASPIYF TGTGCTAGCAGCTTAGGATCTGGGACAGGCGCCTCCCCAATATATTTT
TRBD1 TRBJ2-2 . 15 TRBV19 CASSENRGAAGELFF TGTGCCAGTAGCGAAAACAGGGGGGCGGCCGGGGAGCTGTTTTTT
TRBD1 TRBJ1-2 . 14 TRBV6-1 CASSPDRASYGYTF TGTGCCAGCAGCCCGGACAGGGCCTCCTATGGCTACACCTTC
. TRBJ2-7 . 14 TRBV11-2 CASSLAGKPYEQYF TGTGCCAGCAGCTTAGCCGGGAAACCCTACGAGCAGTACTTC
. TRBJ1-6 . 14 TRBV5-6 CASSPQVYNSPLHF TGTGCCAGCAGCCCACAGGTTTATAATTCACCCCTCCACTTT
TRBD2 TRBJ2-1 few 15 TRBV19 CASSIGGSGRNEQFF TGTGCCAGTAGTATAGGAGGTAGCGGGAGGAATGAGCAGTTCTTC
TRBD1 TRBJ1-2 . 14 TRBV7-8 CASSPTGGDYGYTF TGTGCCAGCAGCCCGACAGGGGGCGACTATGGCTACACCTTC
TRBD1 TRBJ1-1 . 16 TRBV15 CATSRPSGTGNTEAFF TGTGCCACCAGCAGACCCTCCGGGACAGGGAACACTGAAGCTTTCTTT
. TRBJ1-2 . 13 TRBV30 CAWNDRLRYGYTF TGTGCCTGGAATGACAGGCTACGATATGGCTACACCTTC
TRBD2 TRBJ2-1 . 15 TRBV2 CASRAGLVGDNEQFF TGTGCCAGCAGAGCGGGACTAGTCGGGGACAATGAGCAGTTCTTC
TRBD2 TRBJ2-7 . 15 TRBV5-4 CASSLGAGAPNEQYF TGTGCCAGCAGCTTGGGAGCGGGGGCCCCCAACGAGCAGTACTTC
. TRBJ2-1 . 12 TRBV28 CASSFTYNEQFF TGTGCCAGCAGTTTTACCTACAATGAGCAGTTCTTC
. TRBJ2-7 . 12 TRBV19 CASSTGNYEQYF TGTGCCAGTAGTACAGGGAACTACGAGCAGTACTTC
. TRBJ2-1 . 15 TRBV5-4 CASRSQAESYNEQFF TGTGCCAGCCGATCTCAGGCAGAAAGCTACAATGAGCAGTTCTTC